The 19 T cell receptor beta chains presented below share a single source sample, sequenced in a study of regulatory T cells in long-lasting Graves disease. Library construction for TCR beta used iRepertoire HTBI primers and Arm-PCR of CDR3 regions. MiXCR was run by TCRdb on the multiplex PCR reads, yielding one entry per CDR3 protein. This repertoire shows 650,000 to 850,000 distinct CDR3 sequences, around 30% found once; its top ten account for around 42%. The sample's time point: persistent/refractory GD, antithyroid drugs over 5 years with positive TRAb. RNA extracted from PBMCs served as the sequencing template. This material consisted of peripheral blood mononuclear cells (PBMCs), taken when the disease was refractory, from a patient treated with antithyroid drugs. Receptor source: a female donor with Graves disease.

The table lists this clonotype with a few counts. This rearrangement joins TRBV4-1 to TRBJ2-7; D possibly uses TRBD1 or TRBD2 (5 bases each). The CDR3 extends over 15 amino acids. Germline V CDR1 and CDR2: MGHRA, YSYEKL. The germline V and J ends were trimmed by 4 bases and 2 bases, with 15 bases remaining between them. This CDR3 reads CASSPLGPGPYEQYF. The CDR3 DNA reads TGCGCCAGCAGCCCACTAGGCCCAGGGCCCTACGAGCAGTACTTC.

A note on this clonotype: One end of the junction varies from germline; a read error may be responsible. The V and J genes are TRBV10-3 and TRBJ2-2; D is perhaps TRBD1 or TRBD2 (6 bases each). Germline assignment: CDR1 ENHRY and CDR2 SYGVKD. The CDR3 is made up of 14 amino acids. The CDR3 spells CATSEQGGAGELFF. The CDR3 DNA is TGTGCCACCAGTGAACAGGGAGGTGCCGGGGAGCTGTTTTTT.

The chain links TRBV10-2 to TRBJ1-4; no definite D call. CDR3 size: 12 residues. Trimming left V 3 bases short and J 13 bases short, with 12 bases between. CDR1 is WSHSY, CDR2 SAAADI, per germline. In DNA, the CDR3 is TGCGCCAGCAGTGAATCTCTGGGATCACTGTTTTTT. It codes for CASSESLGSLFF.

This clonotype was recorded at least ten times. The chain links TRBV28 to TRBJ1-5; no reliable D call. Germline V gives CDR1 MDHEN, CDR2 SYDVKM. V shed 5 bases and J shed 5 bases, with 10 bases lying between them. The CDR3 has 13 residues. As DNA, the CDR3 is TGTGCCAGCAGTCCAGAAGTGTATCAGCCCCAGCATTTT. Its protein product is CASSPEVYQPQHF.

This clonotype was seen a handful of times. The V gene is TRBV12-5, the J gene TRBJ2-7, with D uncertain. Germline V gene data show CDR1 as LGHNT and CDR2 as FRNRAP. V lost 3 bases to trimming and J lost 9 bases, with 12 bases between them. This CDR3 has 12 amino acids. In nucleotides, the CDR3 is TGTGCTAGTGGTTTCCCCCCCCCGGGGCAGTACTTC. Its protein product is CASGFPPPGQYF.

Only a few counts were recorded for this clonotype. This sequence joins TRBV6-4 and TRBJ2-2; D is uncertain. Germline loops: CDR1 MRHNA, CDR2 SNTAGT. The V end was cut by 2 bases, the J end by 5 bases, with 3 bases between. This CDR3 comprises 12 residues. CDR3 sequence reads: CASSDRTGELFF. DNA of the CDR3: TGTGCCAGCAGTGACAGAACCGGGGAGCTGTTTTTT.

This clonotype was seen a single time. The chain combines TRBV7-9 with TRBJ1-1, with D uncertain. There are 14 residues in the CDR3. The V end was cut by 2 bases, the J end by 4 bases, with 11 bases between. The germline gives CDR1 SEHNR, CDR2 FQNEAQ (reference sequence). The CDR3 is CASSLLGSGTEAFF. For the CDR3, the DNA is TGTGCCAGCAGCTTACTCGGGTCGGGCACTGAAGCTTTCTTT.

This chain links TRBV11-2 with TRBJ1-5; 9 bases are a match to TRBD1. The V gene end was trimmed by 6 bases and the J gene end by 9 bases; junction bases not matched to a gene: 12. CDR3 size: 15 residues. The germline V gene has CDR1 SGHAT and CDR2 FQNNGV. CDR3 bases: TGTGCCAGCAGTTCCGGGACAGGGTCATTTTGGCCCCAGCATTTT. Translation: CASSSGTGSFWPQHF. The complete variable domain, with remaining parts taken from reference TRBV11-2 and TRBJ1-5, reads EAGVAQSPRYKIIEKRQSVAFWCNPISGHATLYWYQQILGQGPKLLIQFQNNGVVDDSQLPKDRFSAERLKGVDSTLKIQPAKLEDSAVYLCASSSGTGSFWPQHFGDGTRLSIL.

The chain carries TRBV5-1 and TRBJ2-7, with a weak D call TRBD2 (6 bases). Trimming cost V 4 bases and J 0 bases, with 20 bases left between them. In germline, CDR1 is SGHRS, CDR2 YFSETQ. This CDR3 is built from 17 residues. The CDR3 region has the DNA TGCGCCAGCAGCCCCGGGGGATATGCCCAGGACTCCTACGAGCAGTACTTC. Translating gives CASSPGGYAQDSYEQYF. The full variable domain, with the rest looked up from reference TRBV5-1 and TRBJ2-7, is KAGVTQTPRYLIKTRGQQVTLSCSPISGHRSVSWYQQTPGQGLQFLFEYFSETQRNKGNFPGRFSGRQFSNSRSEMNVSTLELGDSALYLCASSPGGYAQDSYEQYFGPGTRLTVT.

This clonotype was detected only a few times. The CDR3 sequence is CASSGTLAGTEAFF. Here the CDR3 DNA reads TGTGCCAGCAGCGGGACACTCGCCGGGACTGAAGCTTTCTTT. The V gene is TRBV6-2 or TRBV6-3, the J gene TRBJ1-1; maybe TRBD1 (6 bases). The CDR3 has 14 residues. Trimming took off 6 bases at V and 5 bases at J, with 16 bases between the two ends. Germline-derived CDR1 and CDR2 are MNHEY and SVGEGT.

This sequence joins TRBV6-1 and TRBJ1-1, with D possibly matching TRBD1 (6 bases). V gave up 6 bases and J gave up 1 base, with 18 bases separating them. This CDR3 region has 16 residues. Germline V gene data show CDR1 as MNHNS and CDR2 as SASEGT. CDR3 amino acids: CASRQQGARRNTEAFF. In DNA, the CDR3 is TGTGCCAGCAGGCAACAGGGAGCAAGGAGGAACACTGAAGCTTTCTTT.

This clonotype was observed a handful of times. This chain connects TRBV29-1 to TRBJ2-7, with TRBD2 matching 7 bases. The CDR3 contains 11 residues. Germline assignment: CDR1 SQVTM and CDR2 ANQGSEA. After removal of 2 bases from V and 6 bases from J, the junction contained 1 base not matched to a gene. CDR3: CSVETSVEQYF. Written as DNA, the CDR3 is TGCAGCGTTGAAACTAGCGTCGAGCAGTACTTC.

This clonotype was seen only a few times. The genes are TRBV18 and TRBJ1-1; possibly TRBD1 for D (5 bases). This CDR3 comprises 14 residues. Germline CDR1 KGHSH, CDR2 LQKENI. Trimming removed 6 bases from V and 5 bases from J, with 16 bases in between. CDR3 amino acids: CASSPGRGNTEAFF. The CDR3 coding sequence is TGTGCCAGCTCGCCGGGAAGGGGTAATACTGAAGCTTTCTTT.

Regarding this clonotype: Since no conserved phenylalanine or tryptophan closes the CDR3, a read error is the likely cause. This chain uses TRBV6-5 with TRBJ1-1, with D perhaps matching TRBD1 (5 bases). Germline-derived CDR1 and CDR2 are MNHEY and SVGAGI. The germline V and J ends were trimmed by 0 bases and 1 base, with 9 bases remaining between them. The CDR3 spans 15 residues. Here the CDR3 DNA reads TGTGCCAGCAGTTACTCCCCGGGGGGGAACACTGAAGCTTTCCTT. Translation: CASSYSPGGNTEAFL.

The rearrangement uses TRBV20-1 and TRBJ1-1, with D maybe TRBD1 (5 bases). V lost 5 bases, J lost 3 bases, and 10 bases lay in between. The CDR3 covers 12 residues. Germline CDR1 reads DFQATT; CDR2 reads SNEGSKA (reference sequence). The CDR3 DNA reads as TGCAGTGCTGGGGGGGGGGACACTGAAGCTTTCTTT. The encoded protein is CSAGGGDTEAFF.

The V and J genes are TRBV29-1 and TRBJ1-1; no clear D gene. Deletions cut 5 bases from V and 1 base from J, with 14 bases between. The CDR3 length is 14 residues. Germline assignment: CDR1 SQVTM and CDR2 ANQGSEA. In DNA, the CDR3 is TGCAGCGTTAAGGGTGGACCCAGGAACACTGAAGCTTTCTTT. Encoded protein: CSVKGGPRNTEAFF.

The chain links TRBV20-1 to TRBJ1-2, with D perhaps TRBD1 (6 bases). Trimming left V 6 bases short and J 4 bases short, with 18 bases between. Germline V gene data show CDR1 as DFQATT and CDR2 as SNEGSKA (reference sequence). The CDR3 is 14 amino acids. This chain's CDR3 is CSADSTGLSYGYTF. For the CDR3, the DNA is TGCAGTGCGGACTCGACAGGATTAAGCTATGGCTACACCTTC.

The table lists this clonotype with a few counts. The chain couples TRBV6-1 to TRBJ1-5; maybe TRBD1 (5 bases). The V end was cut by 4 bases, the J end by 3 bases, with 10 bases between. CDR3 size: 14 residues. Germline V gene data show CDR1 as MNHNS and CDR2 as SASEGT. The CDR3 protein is CASSASRANQPQHF. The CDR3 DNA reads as TGTGCCAGCAGTGCCAGCAGGGCCAATCAGCCCCAGCATTTT.

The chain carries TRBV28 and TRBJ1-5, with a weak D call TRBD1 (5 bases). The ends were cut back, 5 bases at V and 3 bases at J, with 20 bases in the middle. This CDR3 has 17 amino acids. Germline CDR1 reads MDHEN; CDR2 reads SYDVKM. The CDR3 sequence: CASSRPGIESDNQPQHF. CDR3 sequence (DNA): TGTGCCAGCAGTCGGCCAGGGATCGAGTCCGACAATCAGCCCCAGCATTTT.